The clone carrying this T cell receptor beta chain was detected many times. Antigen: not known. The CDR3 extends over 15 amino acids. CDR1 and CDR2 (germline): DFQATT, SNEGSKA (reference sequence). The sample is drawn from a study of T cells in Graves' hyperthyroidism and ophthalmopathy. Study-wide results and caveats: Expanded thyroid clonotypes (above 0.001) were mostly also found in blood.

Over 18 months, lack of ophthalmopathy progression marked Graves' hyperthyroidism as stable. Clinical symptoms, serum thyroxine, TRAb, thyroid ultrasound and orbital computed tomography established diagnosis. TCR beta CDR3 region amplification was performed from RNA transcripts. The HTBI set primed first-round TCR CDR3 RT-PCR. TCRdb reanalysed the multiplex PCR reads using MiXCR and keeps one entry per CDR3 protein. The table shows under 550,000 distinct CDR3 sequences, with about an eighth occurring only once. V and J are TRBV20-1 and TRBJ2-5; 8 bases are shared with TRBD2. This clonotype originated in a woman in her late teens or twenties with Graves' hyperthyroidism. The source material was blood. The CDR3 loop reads CSAGRLGAGDETQYF. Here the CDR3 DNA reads TGCAGCGCTGGAAGGCTCGGAGCGGGAGATGAGACCCAGTACTTC.